This T cell receptor beta chain came from a study of blood T cell repertoires in COVID-19. Whole-study context: Collection of acute and convalescent COVID-19 samples took place in the United States, Italy and Spain. PBMCs, B-cell-depleted T cells, or T cells were the source of the cDNA or gDNA that made up the material.

V was shortened by 5 bases and J by 0 bases, with 16 bases between the two germline ends. Germline V gene sequence: CDR1 SGHNT, CDR2 YYREEE (reference sequence). The CDR3 length is 16 residues. In the authors' workflow: Estimation of nucleated cell counts was performed using reference gene primer amplification. Sequenced by immunoSEQ multiplex PCR; TCRdb stores in-frame clones only, minus some. For V, J and clone size, that table is used; D and trimming come from the DNA. Of over 150,000 clones in the sample, approximately 82% are singletons; the top ten hold roughly 10%. The J gene is TRBJ2-3, the V gene TRBV5-4; tentatively, D is TRBD2 (6 bases). The TCR sequence derives from a woman of 80 years or more with active or convalescent COVID-19. Source material: peripheral blood. CDR3 protein: CASRRENADSTDTQYF. CDR3 sequence (DNA): TGTGCCAGCAGACGGGAGAACGCGGATAGCACAGATACGCAGTATTTT.